Below, 2 T cell receptor beta chains from the same sample are listed, as sequenced in a study of PD-1 blockade in classical Hodgkin lymphoma. The sample's time point: cycle 4 day 1 (C4D1), after less than 7 weeks of nivolumab. Relapse was seen in all patients after autologous stem cell transplantation, and brentuximab vedotin exposure was variable. Here immunoSEQ multiplex PCR was the method, and the copy in TCRdb shows in-frame clones only, minus some. This sample yields some 110,000 clones, of which roughly nine tenths are seen a single time; around a fifth belongs to the top ten. The sample here was peripheral blood mononuclear cells (PBMCs), taken before the fourth cycle of nivolumab. Every receptor here comes from a human donor with classical Hodgkin lymphoma.

In this sample, this clone turned up a few times. J is TRBJ2-1 and V is TRBV28, with 11 bases fitting TRBD2. The CDR3 has 14 amino acids. The germline V gene encodes CDR1 MDHEN and CDR2 SYDVKM. V shed 5 bases, J shed 9 bases, and the junction held 6 bases outside the gene matches. The CDR3 region has the DNA TGTGCCAGCAGTACGACTAGCGGGACTTCTGAGCAGTTCTTC. It translates to CASSTTSGTSEQFF.

V is TRBV11-2 and J is TRBJ1-2, with D perhaps TRBD1 (5 bases). CDR1 is SGHAT, CDR2 FQNNGV, per germline. The V gene lost 5 bases and the J gene lost 3 bases, with 16 bases spanning the gap. The CDR3 has 15 residues. The CDR3 spells CASSPVQGSHYGYTF. The CDR3 DNA reads as TGTGCCAGCAGCCCCGTCCAGGGTTCGCACTATGGCTACACCTTC.